The present TCR beta chain was sequenced within a study of blood T cell repertoires in COVID-19. About the research overall: The United States, Italy and Spain provided the acute and convalescent COVID-19 samples. The analysed material was cDNA or gDNA that came from T cells, B-cell-depleted T cells, or PBMCs.

Per the study methods: Reference gene primers were amplified, and this amplification served to estimate nucleated cell counts. The table came from immunoSEQ multiplex PCR; TCRdb's copy has only in-frame clones and leaves some out. V, J and clone size were drawn from that table, and D and trimming were deduced from the DNA. The data show approximately 210,000 clones, with around 84% seen just once and about 10% held by the top ten. Germline values: CDR1 SGHRS, CDR2 YFSETQ. This CDR3 has 13 residues. V was clipped by 1 base and J by 5 bases, with 9 bases between them. Enrollment of patients from Seattle took place during active infection, with longitudinal follow-up.

Sequences were obtained from peripheral blood. J is TRBJ1-2 and V is TRBV5-1, with D unresolved. The receptor comes from an elderly woman with COVID-19, enrolled during active disease. CDR3 residues: CASSLISLYGYTF. The CDR3 coding sequence is TGCGCCAGCAGCTTGATCTCACTTTATGGCTACACCTTC.